This T cell receptor beta chain derives from a study of blood T cell repertoires in COVID-19 (dated by TCRdb to the early 2020s). About the full investigation: The collaborator samples originated in the United States, Italy and Spain and spanned the acute and convalescent phases of COVID-19. The prospective study material was composed of cDNA or gDNA derived from T cells, B-cell-depleted T cells, or PBMCs. Deeply sampled blood TCRbeta repertoires from subjects exposed to, actively infected with, or recovered from COVID-19 were included in the dataset. The repertoires were released in a freely available public database meant as a resource for research on the immune response to SARS-CoV-2. The samples were drawn from two sources: the first 160 participants of the ongoing ImmuneRACE study, and 1,000 to 1,500 subjects contributed by 6 global collaborators. Nearly every sample came with metadata listing a de-identified subject ID, COVID-19 status, age in years and sex. HLA class I and class II types, where available, came from metadata supplied by the sample provider rather than from assay-based typing. Paper-wide results and their limitations: Clinical and demographic metadata were provided uncurated, with the amount varying by source and participant.

TCRbeta CDR3 regions were amplified from genomic DNA using the immunoSEQ Assay, a bias-controlled multiplex PCR. The authors' pipeline ran thus. The number of nucleated cells in each sample was estimated by amplification of reference gene primers within the assay. To quantify the absolute abundance of each unique TCRbeta CDR3 rearrangement, sequence reads were collapsed and filtered. For each sample, productive Simpson clonality was calculated as the square root of Simpson's diversity index over productive rearrangements. What TCRdb holds here is the immuneACCESS table cut down to in-frame rearrangements. Part of the clones is not present; checked against another copy, under half of the missing clones reflect an unresolved V gene, and the others are unexplained. V and J calls and clone size come straight from that table; D and trimming were deduced from the DNA. Across this sample there are 200,000 to 250,000 clones, with about 80% seen only once. The ten largest clones add up to about 1.7% of the sample.

For CDR1 and CDR2, the germline V gene lists MNHEY and SVGAGI. The V and J ends are trimmed by 9 bases and 7 bases, leaving 13 bases between them. Taken from cysteine to phenylalanine, the CDR3 has 11 residues. Just CDR3 DNA is preserved here, 33 bases in frame from base 1. In the prospective study, participants were about 18 to 89 years old, resided in 24 geographic areas of the United States, and were enrolled through a virtual design. To assign participants to cohorts, the prospective study relied on clinical history that participants themselves reported in a screening survey and a study questionnaire. ImmuneRACE Cohort 3 recovered participants were defined by two consecutive negative NP/OP PCR tests, healthcare professional clearance, or symptom resolution. In the prospective study, mobile phlebotomists collected whole blood, serum and a nasopharyngeal or oropharyngeal swab from each participant. Participants in the prospective study had the option to provide additional blood draws and questionnaires over a roughly 2-month period. Before DNA extraction, prospective study blood samples were shipped either frozen or at room temperature.

Regarding this clone: Its recognized antigen is unknown. No base qualities exist here, and no much larger clone lies one base off it.

This TCR was sampled from a man in his fifties or sixties who had recovered from COVID-19. Sequencing input: PBMCs or T cells enriched from blood (not recorded which). The rearranged chain carries TRBV6-5 and TRBJ2-7; TRBD1 is perhaps the D gene, given 6 matching bases. The CDR3 loop reads CARKQGGEQYF. The DNA is TGTGCCAGGAAACAGGGCGGGGAGCAGTACTTC.